The 19 T cell receptor beta chains reported below all come from one sample, sequenced in a study of OX40 agonist ivuxolimab in advanced cancers. Method: immunoSEQ multiplex PCR; TCRdb's copy keeps in-frame clones and lacks some. The sample has about 66,000 clones, about 90% seen once; the top ten hold 11% to 15%. The sequenced sample was CD4+ or CD8+ T cells sorted from blood, obtained in a trial of the OX40 agonist ivuxolimab. These TCRs come from an adult with an advanced solid tumor such as melanoma, head and neck, liver or kidney cancer.

J is TRBJ1-2 and V is TRBV9; TRBD1 aligns across 9 bases. The CDR3 loop spans 15 amino acids. Germline CDR1 and CDR2: SGDLS and YYNGEE. V trimming: 0 bases; J trimming: 11 bases; junction bases outside the gene matches: 11. CDR3 residues: CASSVGIRQGGRYTF. CDR3 coding DNA: TGTGCCAGCAGCGTAGGGATAAGACAGGGGGGAAGATACACCTTC.

The chain employs TRBV19 and TRBJ1-3; no clear D gene. This CDR3 is built from 12 residues. V gave up 2 bases and J gave up 4 bases, with 3 bases separating them. Per the germline V gene, CDR1 is LNHDA and CDR2 is SQIVND (reference sequence). This CDR3 is CASSIRGNTIYF. The CDR3 nucleotides are TGTGCCAGTAGTATAAGAGGAAACACCATATATTTT.

This clone showed up just once. The chain carries TRBV4-1 and TRBJ2-6; 7 nucleotides agree with TRBD1. V lost 2 bases, J lost 3 bases, and 10 bases stayed unmatched. CDR1 is MGHRA, CDR2 YSYEKL, per germline. The CDR3 is 18 residues long. The CDR3 DNA reads as TGCGCCAGCAGCCAAACCATAGTAGGGGGCTTTGGGGCCAACGTCCTGACTTTC. This encodes CASSQTIVGGFGANVLTF.

In this sample, this clone turned up once. The rearrangement uses TRBV5-3 and TRBJ2-1; 8 bases agree with TRBD2. TRBV5-3 is treated as an ORF (open reading frame) with a function not yet certain. V shed 5 bases and J 6 bases; nucleotides not matched to a gene: 1. CDR3 length: 12 residues. The CDR3 DNA follows: TGTGCCAGAAGTGGGACTAGCAATGAGCAGTTCTTC. Amino acid sequence: CARSGTSNEQFF.

This clone was seen once. This rearrangement joins TRBV4-1 to TRBJ1-2, with D unresolved. Germline V gene data show CDR1 as MGHRA and CDR2 as YSYEKL. The V end lost 0 bases, the J end lost 6 bases, and 14 bases lay between the germline ends. The CDR3 extends over 15 amino acids. The CDR3 DNA follows: TGCGCCAGCAGCCAAGAACGAATATACCTTAATGGCTACACCTTC. Protein: CASSQERIYLNGYTF.

The J gene is TRBJ1-1, the V gene TRBV28; D not resolved. The V end was cut by 1 base, the J end by 6 bases, with 15 bases between. CDR1 and CDR2 (germline): MDHEN, SYDVKM. The CDR3 is made up of 15 amino acids. CDR3 nucleotide sequence: TGTGCCAGCAGTTTATCTACGTGGGGAAGGTCTGAAGCTTTCTTT. Protein product: CASSLSTWGRSEAFF.

As DNA, the CDR3 is TGTGCCTGGAGTTTAGTGCTAGCGGGAACCGATGAGCAGTTCTTC. It codes for CAWSLVLAGTDEQFF. The rearrangement joins TRBV30 to TRBJ2-1, with 9 bases fitting TRBD2. CDR1 and CDR2 from the germline V gene are GTSNPN and SVGIG (reference sequence). The CDR3 runs 15 residues. With V trimmed by 2 bases and J by 8 bases, 10 bases remained unmatched.

The genes are TRBV29-1 and TRBJ2-7; 10 bases agree with TRBD1. CDR3 size: 13 residues. In germline, CDR1 is SQVTM, CDR2 ANQGSEA. V shed 4 bases, J shed 6 bases, and the junction held 6 bases outside the gene matches. The chain's CDR3 is CSVAGTGVAEQYF. The CDR3 DNA reads as TGCAGCGTTGCGGGGACAGGGGTTGCCGAGCAGTACTTC.

V gene TRBV7-9 combines with J gene TRBJ1-1, with D unclear. The CDR3 is 13 residues long. V was shortened by 5 bases and J by 2 bases, with 9 bases between the two germline ends. The germline V gene encodes CDR1 SEHNR and CDR2 FQNEAQ (reference sequence). CDR3 sequence (DNA): TGTGCCAGCAGCCCCCGCCCTAACACTGAAGCTTTCTTT. Protein sequence: CASSPRPNTEAFF.

This clone has just one count. The J gene is TRBJ2-1, the V gene TRBV15; TRBD2 might be the D (6 bases). The CDR3 is made up of 15 amino acids. CDR1 is LNHNV and CDR2 is YYDKDF in the germline V gene (reference sequence). V lost 0 bases and J 11 bases, leaving 17 bases between the germline ends. DNA of the CDR3: TGTGCCACCAGCAGAGATGCGACTAGACTTTTTAAGCAGTTCTTC. Translated, it gives CATSRDATRLFKQFF.

The chain links TRBV6-5 to TRBJ2-2; 7 positions match TRBD1. From germline, CDR1 is MNHEY and CDR2 SVGAGI. With V trimmed by 10 bases and J by 4 bases, 12 bases remained unmatched. The CDR3 sequence is 15 residues long. This CDR3 reads CATRRQGSGTGELFF. For the CDR3, the DNA is TGTGCCACTCGCCGACAGGGTAGTGGCACCGGGGAGCTGTTTTTT.

This chain uses TRBV6-5 with TRBJ2-7; 7 bases are shared with TRBD2. Germline trimming cut 6 bases from V and 7 bases from J; bases unmatched to any gene: 12. This CDR3 has 14 amino acids. CDR1 is MNHEY, CDR2 SVGAGI, per germline. In DNA, the CDR3 is TGTGCCAGCAGCCAAGCGGGCGGGAGTGCTGAGCAGTACTTC. It translates to CASSQAGGSAEQYF.

In this sample, this clone turned up once. The genes are TRBV18 and TRBJ2-7; TRBD2 might be the D (7 bases). The CDR3 extends over 17 amino acids. V lost 0 bases, J lost 5 bases, and 20 bases lay in between. The germline gives CDR1 KGHSH, CDR2 LQKENI. Here the CDR3 reads CASSPPRGGGPRDEQYF. DNA of the CDR3: TGTGCCAGCTCACCACCCAGAGGGGGAGGGCCGAGGGACGAGCAGTACTTC. The whole variable domain, filled in from reference TRBV18 and TRBJ2-7, reads NAGVMQNPRHLVRRRGQEARLRCSPMKGHSHVYWYRQLPEEGLKFMVYLQKENIIDESGMPKERFSAEFPKEGPSILRIQQVVRGDSAAYFCASSPPRGGGPRDEQYFGPGTRLTVT.

The rearrangement links TRBV18 to TRBJ2-5; the D gene is possibly TRBD2 (5 bases). With 0 bases removed from V and 5 bases from J, the gap between germline ends came to 13 bases. The germline V gene encodes CDR1 KGHSH and CDR2 LQKENI. The CDR3 consists of 15 residues. The chain's CDR3 is CASSPPRTRRETQYF. In DNA form, the CDR3 reads TGTGCCAGCTCACCACCTAGGACTCGACGGGAGACCCAGTACTTC.

The J gene is TRBJ1-4, the V gene TRBV2; D unresolved. Trimming left V 5 bases short and J 7 bases short, with 8 bases between. Germline loops: CDR1 SNHLY, CDR2 FYNNEI. CDR3 length: 12 residues. The CDR3 DNA follows: TGTGCCAGCAGTAGGTCCGGTGAAAAACTGTTTTTT. It encodes CASSRSGEKLFF.

The chain joins TRBV7-2 to TRBJ2-5, with D possibly matching TRBD1 (5 bases). The germline V gene has CDR1 SGHTA and CDR2 FQGNSA. With 5 bases removed from V and 4 bases from J, the gap between germline ends came to 14 bases. The CDR3 runs to 14 residues. The CDR3 nucleotides read TGTGCCAGCAGCCTCGGTGGCAGGGTAGAGACCCAGTACTTC. Translated: CASSLGGRVETQYF.

The V gene is TRBV2, the J gene TRBJ1-4, with 9 bases aligning to TRBD1. Germline V gives CDR1 SNHLY, CDR2 FYNNEI. The CDR3 has 15 amino acids. Germline trimming cut 3 bases from V and 8 bases from J; bases unmatched to any gene: 7. CDR3 loop: CASSDVGQGGEKLFF. As DNA, the CDR3 is TGTGCCAGCAGTGATGTGGGACAGGGTGGGGAAAAACTGTTTTTT.

V is TRBV27 and J is TRBJ2-2, with no clear D. Per the germline V gene, CDR1 is MNHEY and CDR2 is SMNVEV (reference sequence). The CDR3 loop spans 15 amino acids. V lost 6 bases, J lost 5 bases, and 16 bases lay in between. The CDR3 sequence: CASRHDKTRTGELFF. DNA for the CDR3: TGTGCCAGCAGACACGACAAAACGCGGACCGGGGAGCTGTTTTTT.

J is TRBJ1-1 and V is TRBV18, with D unclear. V dropped 0 bases and J dropped 4 bases, with 15 bases sitting between them. Germline CDR1 and CDR2: KGHSH and LQKENI. The CDR3 covers 16 residues. CDR3 residues: CASSPPRAIRGTEAFF. DNA of the CDR3: TGTGCCAGCTCACCACCGCGGGCCATCCGGGGCACTGAAGCTTTCTTT.